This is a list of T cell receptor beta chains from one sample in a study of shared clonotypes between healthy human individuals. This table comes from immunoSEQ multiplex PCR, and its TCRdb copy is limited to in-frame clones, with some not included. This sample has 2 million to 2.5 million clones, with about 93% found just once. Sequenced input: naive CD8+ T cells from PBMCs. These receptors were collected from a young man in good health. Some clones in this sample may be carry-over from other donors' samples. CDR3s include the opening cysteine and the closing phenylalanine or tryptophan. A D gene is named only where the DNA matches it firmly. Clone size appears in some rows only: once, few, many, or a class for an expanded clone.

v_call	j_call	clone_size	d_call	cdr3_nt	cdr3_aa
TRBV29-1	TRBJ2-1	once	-	TGCAGCGTTGCGACGGGGGCTAGGAATGAGCAGTTCTTC	CSVATGARNEQFF
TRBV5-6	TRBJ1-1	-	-	TGTGCCAGCAGCTTGAACAAGAACACTGAAGCTTTCTTT	CASSLNKNTEAFF
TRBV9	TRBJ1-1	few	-	TGTGCCAGCAGCCCTCCTAAGGCCGGTGAAGCTTTCTTT	CASSPPKAGEAFF
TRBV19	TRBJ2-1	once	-	TGTGCCAGTAGTAGGGGGTCAATGGAGCAGTTCTTC	CASSRGSMEQFF
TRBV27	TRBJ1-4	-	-	TGTGCCAGCAGGGGGCTCGGTGAAAAACTGTTTTTT	CASRGLGEKLFF
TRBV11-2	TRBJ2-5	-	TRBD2	TGTGCCAGCAGCTCCCAAAGCAGACTAGCGGGAGTTTACTTC	CASSSQSRLAGVYF
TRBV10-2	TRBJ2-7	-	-	TGCGCCACCCACTTAGGGGCCGGAGGGTACGAGCAGTACTTC	CATHLGAGGYEQYF
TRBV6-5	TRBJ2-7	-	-	TGTGCCAGCGGACGGGCATCCTACGAGCAGTACTTC	CASGRASYEQYF
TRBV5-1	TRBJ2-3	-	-	TGCGCCAGCAGCGCCTTAGGAACCAGCACAGATACGCAGTATTTT	CASSALGTSTDTQYF
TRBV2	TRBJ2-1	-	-	TGTGCCAGCAGGGTTAGCCTCCGGTACTACAATGAGCAGTTCTTC	CASRVSLRYYNEQFF
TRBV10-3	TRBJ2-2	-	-	TGTGCCATCAGTGGACCGCTCGGGGGCGGAGTGGCGAACACCGGGGAGCTGTTTTTT	CAISGPLGGGVANTGELFF
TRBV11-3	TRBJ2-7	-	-	TGTGCCAGCAGCCAAAAGGGTGCGGGATACACGTACGAGCAGTACTTC	CASSQKGAGYTYEQYF
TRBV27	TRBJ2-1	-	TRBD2	TGTGCCAGCAGTCTCGGACTAGCGGGAGGGCGTGTGGAGTTCTTC	CASSLGLAGGRVEFF
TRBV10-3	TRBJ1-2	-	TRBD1	TGTGCCATCAGTGAGACCGGACAGGGGGCGGCCCGGTATGGCTACACCTTC	CAISETGQGAARYGYTF
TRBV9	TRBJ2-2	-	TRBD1	TGTGCCAGCAGCGGGGACAGAGCCGCGAACACCGGGGAGCTGTTTTTT	CASSGDRAANTGELFF
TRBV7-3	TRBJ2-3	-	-	TGTGCCAGCAGCTTAGTACAGAGGGCCACAGATACGCAGTATTTT	CASSLVQRATDTQYF
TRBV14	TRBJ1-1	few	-	TGTGCCAGCAGGAACACAGGGACGGCTGAAGCTTTCTTT	CASRNTGTAEAFF
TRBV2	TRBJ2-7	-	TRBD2	TGTGCCAGCAGGTCTAGCGGGAACTACGAGCAGTACTTC	CASRSSGNYEQYF
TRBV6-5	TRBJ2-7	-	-	TGTGCCGCGCGAGGACTTTCCTACGAGCAGTACTTC	CAARGLSYEQYF
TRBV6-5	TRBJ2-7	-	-	TGTGCCAGCAGTGACTCAACGGAAGGAGGGTACGAGCAGTACTTC	CASSDSTEGGYEQYF
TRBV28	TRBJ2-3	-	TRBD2	TGTGCCAGCAGTCTTGCGCAGCGGGAACTTCTTAGCACAGATACGCAGTATTTT	CASSLAQRELLSTDTQYF
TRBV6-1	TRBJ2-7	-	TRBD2	TGTGCCAGCAGTGAACGGGGCGGGAGGCTAACCTACGAGCAGTACTTC	CASSERGGRLTYEQYF